These T cell receptor beta chains were read from a single sample in a study of blood T cell repertoires in COVID-19. Measured with immunoSEQ multiplex PCR; TCRdb has only the in-frame clones, and not every one. The repertoire has under 30,000 clones, 87% of them found once; the top ten carry 9% to 9.5%. Sequencing was carried out using peripheral blood. These receptors originate from a human donor in a cohort sampled during active COVID-19. Each CDR3 is given with its conserved first and last residue. The D gene is left open where the match is weak. Clone size appears in some rows only: once, few, many, or a class for an expanded clone.

j_call: TRBJ2-1; d_call: TRBD2; clone_size: -; cdr3_length: 16; v_call: TRBV5-5; cdr3_nt: TGTGCCAGCAGCTTGAATTCGCGGGAGGGCCTAAATGAGCAGTTCTTC; cdr3_aa: CASSLNSREGLNEQFF
j_call: TRBJ2-3; d_call: TRBD2; clone_size: -; cdr3_length: 14; v_call: TRBV19; cdr3_nt: TGTGCCAGTATGATGCGGGGGAGCACAGATACGCAGTATTTT; cdr3_aa: CASMMRGSTDTQYF
j_call: TRBJ1-5; d_call: TRBD1; clone_size: -; cdr3_length: 17; v_call: TRBV18; cdr3_nt: TGTGCCAGCTCACCTGGACAGGGAATCCATAGCAATCAGCCCCAGCATTTT; cdr3_aa: CASSPGQGIHSNQPQHF
j_call: TRBJ2-7; d_call: -; clone_size: -; cdr3_length: 16; v_call: TRBV3-1/TRBV3-2; cdr3_nt: TGTGCCAGCAGCCCCAAAGGGAGGGGGAGCTCCTACGAGCAGTACTTC; cdr3_aa: CASSPKGRGSSYEQYF
j_call: TRBJ1-4; d_call: -; clone_size: once; cdr3_length: 14; v_call: TRBV6-6; cdr3_nt: TGTGCCAGCAGTTACTCCCATGAACAGAAAAAACTGTTTTTT; cdr3_aa: CASSYSHEQKKLFF
j_call: TRBJ1-1; d_call: TRBD1; clone_size: -; cdr3_length: 15; v_call: TRBV9; cdr3_nt: TGTGCCAGCAGCGTAATGACAGGGTACAACACTGAAGCTTTCTTT; cdr3_aa: CASSVMTGYNTEAFF
j_call: TRBJ1-4; d_call: -; clone_size: -; cdr3_length: 16; v_call: TRBV14; cdr3_nt: TGTGCCAGCAGCTCAGGGACAAGTAGAGCTAATGAAAAACTGTTTTTT; cdr3_aa: CASSSGTSRANEKLFF
j_call: TRBJ2-3; d_call: -; clone_size: -; cdr3_length: 15; v_call: TRBV29-1; cdr3_nt: TGCAGCGTCGAGGAGGGACTTCGCATGGCAGATACGCAGTATTTT; cdr3_aa: CSVEEGLRMADTQYF
j_call: TRBJ1-2; d_call: -; clone_size: -; cdr3_length: 15; v_call: TRBV7-3; cdr3_nt: TGTGCCAGCAGCTTACAGGGTGGGAATAACTATGGCTACACCTTC; cdr3_aa: CASSLQGGNNYGYTF
j_call: TRBJ2-7; d_call: TRBD1; clone_size: -; cdr3_length: 14; v_call: TRBV7-9; cdr3_nt: TGTGCCAGCAGCTTTGGCGGACAGGGTTACGAGCAGTACTTC; cdr3_aa: CASSFGGQGYEQYF
j_call: TRBJ1-2; d_call: -; clone_size: -; cdr3_length: 15; v_call: TRBV3-1/TRBV3-2; cdr3_nt: TGTGCCAGCAGCCAACAGGGTGGAAAGAACTATGGCTACACCTTC; cdr3_aa: CASSQQGGKNYGYTF
j_call: TRBJ1-5; d_call: -; clone_size: once; cdr3_length: 16; v_call: TRBV7-2; cdr3_nt: TGTGCCAGCAGCTTAGTGGGGGGTGCGAGCAATCAGCCCCAGCATTTT; cdr3_aa: CASSLVGGASNQPQHF
j_call: TRBJ1-2; d_call: TRBD1; clone_size: -; cdr3_length: 14; v_call: TRBV19; cdr3_nt: TGTGCCAGTAGTGCCGGGACAGCTTTCTATGGCTACACCTTC; cdr3_aa: CASSAGTAFYGYTF
j_call: TRBJ1-6; d_call: -; clone_size: -; cdr3_length: 16; v_call: TRBV6-6; cdr3_nt: TGTGCCAGCAGTTCTGACAGGAACCTCTATAATTCACCCCTCCACTTT; cdr3_aa: CASSSDRNLYNSPLHF
j_call: TRBJ1-1; d_call: TRBD1; clone_size: -; cdr3_length: 15; v_call: TRBV19; cdr3_nt: TGTGCCAGTAGTATAGAAGTGGGGACAGTAAGTGAAGCTTTCTTT; cdr3_aa: CASSIEVGTVSEAFF
j_call: TRBJ1-3; d_call: -; clone_size: -; cdr3_length: 13; v_call: TRBV3-1/TRBV3-2; cdr3_nt: TGTGCCAGCAGCCATAGTTCTGGAAACACCATATATTTT; cdr3_aa: CASSHSSGNTIYF
j_call: TRBJ1-2; d_call: -; clone_size: few; cdr3_length: 12; v_call: TRBV12-3/TRBV12-4; cdr3_nt: TGTGCCAGCAGTTCCAACTACTATGGCTACACCTTC; cdr3_aa: CASSSNYYGYTF
j_call: TRBJ2-1; d_call: TRBD2; clone_size: -; cdr3_length: 14; v_call: TRBV5-1; cdr3_nt: TGCGCCAGCCGGGGACTAGCGACCAGCAATGAGCAGTTCTTC; cdr3_aa: CASRGLATSNEQFF
j_call: TRBJ2-2; d_call: TRBD2; clone_size: -; cdr3_length: 15; v_call: TRBV18; cdr3_nt: TGTGCCAGCTCACCACGGGGGACTAAGACCGGGGAGCTGTTTTTT; cdr3_aa: CASSPRGTKTGELFF
j_call: TRBJ2-5; d_call: -; clone_size: -; cdr3_length: 13; v_call: TRBV6-1; cdr3_nt: TGTGCCAGCAGTGAAGAGCCCCGTAGGACCCAGTACTTC; cdr3_aa: CASSEEPRRTQYF
j_call: TRBJ2-4; d_call: TRBD2; clone_size: -; cdr3_length: 14; v_call: TRBV2; cdr3_nt: TGTGCCAGCAGTCAGCGGGAGGGCCAAAACATTCAGTACTTC; cdr3_aa: CASSQREGQNIQYF
j_call: TRBJ1-5; d_call: TRBD1; clone_size: -; cdr3_length: 17; v_call: TRBV5-6; cdr3_nt: TGTGCCAGCAGCGTAGGGACAGGGGGGGAGAGCAATCAGCCCCAGCATTTT; cdr3_aa: CASSVGTGGESNQPQHF
j_call: TRBJ1-5; d_call: -; clone_size: -; cdr3_length: 12; v_call: TRBV6-5; cdr3_nt: TGTGCCAGCAGGGAGCGAGGGCAGCCCCAGCATTTT; cdr3_aa: CASRERGQPQHF
j_call: TRBJ1-5; d_call: -; clone_size: -; cdr3_length: 15; v_call: TRBV5-1; cdr3_nt: TGCGCCAGCAGCCTAGACGGGCGGGGGAGTCAGCCCCAGCATTTT; cdr3_aa: CASSLDGRGSQPQHF
j_call: TRBJ2-3; d_call: -; clone_size: -; cdr3_length: 16; v_call: TRBV24-1; cdr3_nt: TGTGCCACCAGTGATTCTGGGGCGGCTAGCACAGATACGCAGTATTTT; cdr3_aa: CATSDSGAASTDTQYF
j_call: TRBJ1-5; d_call: TRBD1; clone_size: -; cdr3_length: 13; v_call: TRBV6-6; cdr3_nt: TGTGCCAGCACCAGGACAGGGGAACAGCCCCAGCATTTT; cdr3_aa: CASTRTGEQPQHF
j_call: TRBJ1-6; d_call: -; clone_size: -; cdr3_length: 17; v_call: TRBV28; cdr3_nt: TGTGCCAGCAGTTTGGGGGCCACGAGCTCCTATAATTCACCCCTCCACTTT; cdr3_aa: CASSLGATSSYNSPLHF
j_call: TRBJ2-5; d_call: -; clone_size: once; cdr3_length: 15; v_call: TRBV21-1; cdr3_nt: TGTGCCAGCAGCAAAGGAGGGGAGGGTTTGAAGACCCAGTACTTC; cdr3_aa: CASSKGGEGLKTQYF
j_call: TRBJ1-4; d_call: TRBD1; clone_size: -; cdr3_length: 15; v_call: TRBV18; cdr3_nt: TGTGCCAGCTCACCACCGACAGGGAACGGTGAAAAACTGTTTTTT; cdr3_aa: CASSPPTGNGEKLFF
j_call: TRBJ1-1; d_call: -; clone_size: -; cdr3_length: 12; v_call: TRBV20-1; cdr3_nt: TGCAGTGCTAGTGGAGGCGTGGTTGAAGCTTTCTTT; cdr3_aa: CSASGGVVEAFF
j_call: TRBJ2-7; d_call: -; clone_size: -; cdr3_length: 15; v_call: TRBV6-5; cdr3_nt: TGTGCCAGCAGAGCCTATCCCGGGGGCTCCTACGAGCAGTACTTC; cdr3_aa: CASRAYPGGSYEQYF
j_call: TRBJ1-2; d_call: TRBD1; clone_size: -; cdr3_length: 15; v_call: TRBV13; cdr3_nt: TGTGCCAGCAGCCTAGGGACAGGTGTTAACTATGGCTACACCTTC; cdr3_aa: CASSLGTGVNYGYTF